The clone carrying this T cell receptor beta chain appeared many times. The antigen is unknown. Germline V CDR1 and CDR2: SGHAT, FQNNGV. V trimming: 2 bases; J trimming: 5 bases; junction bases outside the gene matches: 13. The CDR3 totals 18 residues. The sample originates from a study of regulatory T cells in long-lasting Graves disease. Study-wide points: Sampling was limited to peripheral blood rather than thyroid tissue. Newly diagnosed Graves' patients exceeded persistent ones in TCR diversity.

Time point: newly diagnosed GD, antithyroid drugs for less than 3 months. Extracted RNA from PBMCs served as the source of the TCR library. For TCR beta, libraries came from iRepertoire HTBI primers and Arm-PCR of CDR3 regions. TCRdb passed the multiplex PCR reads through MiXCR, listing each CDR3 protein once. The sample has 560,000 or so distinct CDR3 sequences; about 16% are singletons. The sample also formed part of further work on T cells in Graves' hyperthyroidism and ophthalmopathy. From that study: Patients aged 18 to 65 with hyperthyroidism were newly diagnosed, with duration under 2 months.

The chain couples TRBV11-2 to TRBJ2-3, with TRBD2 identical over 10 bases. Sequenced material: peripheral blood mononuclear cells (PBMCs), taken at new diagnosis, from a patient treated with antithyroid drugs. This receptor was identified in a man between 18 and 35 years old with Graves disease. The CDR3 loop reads CASSLPQPLAGNRDTQYF. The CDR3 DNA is TGTGCCAGCAGCTTACCCCAACCACTAGCGGGAAATCGAGATACGCAGTATTTT.